The 10 T cell receptor beta chains reported below all come from one sample, sequenced in a study of T-cell memory formation after mild COVID-19. TCRdb analysed the 5' RACE reads with MiXCR anew, one entry per CDR3 protein. The table has about 270,000 distinct CDR3 sequences, 15% to 20% seen once. Sequenced material: PBMCs or a T cell subset sorted from them (not recorded which). Receptor source: a man aged 18 to 30 who had mild COVID-19 (a few samples of this study predate the infection). Cell type and time point are not known.

This rearrangement joins TRBV10-3 to TRBJ2-3; a weak D match, TRBD2 (7 bases). Deletions cut 3 bases from V and 5 bases from J, with 21 bases between. The germline V gene encodes CDR1 ENHRY and CDR2 SYGVKD. This CDR3 contains 17 residues. CDR3 loop: CAISDGGRGLSGDTQYF. The DNA of the CDR3 is TGTGCCATCAGTGACGGAGGGCGGGGGCTTTCGGGAGATACGCAGTATTTT.

The rearrangement links TRBV18 to TRBJ1-4; a possible D gene is TRBD1 (5 bases). CDR1 is KGHSH and CDR2 is LQKENI in the germline V gene. V lost 4 bases to trimming and J lost 5 bases, with 14 bases between them. This CDR3 spans 15 amino acids. The CDR3, as DNA: TGTGCCAGCTCACAACCGGGACGGAAGAATGAAAAACTGTTTTTT. The encoded protein is CASSQPGRKNEKLFF.

In this sample, this clonotype turned up many times. The CDR3 nucleotides read TGCGCCAGCAGATTACAGGGGGCTCAAGAGACCCAGTACTTC. This gives the protein CASRLQGAQETQYF. The chain carries TRBV5-1 and TRBJ2-5, with 9 nucleotides matching TRBD1. CDR3 length: 14 residues. Germline CDR1 is SGHRS and CDR2 is YFSETQ. The junction had 4 bases not matched to a gene; V was cut back by 5 bases and J by 2 bases.

This clonotype appeared a few times. The rearrangement uses TRBV7-2 and TRBJ2-2, with a tentative D call TRBD2 (6 bases). Germline V gene lookup returns CDR1 SGHTA and CDR2 FQGNSA. Trimming took 5 bases from V and 3 from J, leaving 16 bases between them. This CDR3 has 16 amino acids. CDR3 nucleotides: TGTGCCAGCAGCCGAATCCGCAGGGAGGACACCGGGGAGCTGTTTTTT. Translating it yields CASSRIRREDTGELFF.

The chain joins TRBV7-9 to TRBJ2-3; 8 bases align to TRBD2. Unmatched junction bases numbered 14, after V lost 6 bases and J lost 6 bases. The CDR3 is made up of 16 amino acids. Germline-derived CDR1 and CDR2 are SEHNR and FQNEAQ (reference sequence). The CDR3 sequence: CASRPVAGRVEDTQYF. The DNA for the CDR3 is TGTGCCAGCAGACCCGTAGCGGGGCGGGTGGAGGATACGCAGTATTTT.

The rearrangement links TRBV29-1 to TRBJ1-2; D remains ambiguous. The CDR3 is 14 amino acids. V lost 3 bases and J 2 bases, leaving 13 bases between the germline ends. The germline CDR1 and CDR2 sequences are SQVTM and ANQGSEA. The CDR3 region is CSVESWFGNYGYTF. The CDR3 nucleotides read TGCAGCGTTGAGTCTTGGTTTGGCAACTATGGCTACACCTTC.

Ten or more counts support this clonotype. CDR3: CASSRSGAYNEQFF. Written as DNA, the CDR3 is TGTGCCAGCAGTAGGAGCGGGGCCTACAATGAGCAGTTCTTC. This sequence joins TRBV7-2 and TRBJ2-1; 7 nucleotides agree with TRBD2. The CDR3 has 14 residues. V lost 6 bases, J lost 2 bases, and 4 bases stayed unmatched. Germline V gene lookup returns CDR1 SGHTA and CDR2 FQGNSA.

This clonotype came up a few times. The genes are TRBV20-1 and TRBJ1-3; 9 bases map to TRBD1. Per germline, CDR1 DFQATT and CDR2 SNEGSKA (reference sequence). V shed 5 bases and J 2 bases; nucleotides not matched to a gene: 4. This CDR3 contains 14 residues. The CDR3 spells CSAGTGITGNTIYF. Here the CDR3 DNA reads TGCAGTGCTGGGACAGGGATCACTGGAAACACCATATATTTT.

V usage is TRBV7-2 and J usage is TRBJ2-7; the D gene is possibly TRBD1 (5 bases). The CDR3 loop spans 14 amino acids. Germline V gene data show CDR1 as SGHTA and CDR2 as FQGNSA. Trimming pared 5 bases from V and 7 bases from J, leaving 18 bases between. The CDR3 DNA follows: TGTGCCAGCAGCCCCAGGGATCCACCTCGGGAGCAGTACTTC. This codes for CASSPRDPPREQYF.

In this sample, this clonotype turned up many times. The V and J genes are TRBV20-1 and TRBJ2-1, with 11 bases lining up with TRBD2. With 2 bases clipped from V and 4 bases from J, the junction kept 10 bases outside the gene matches. CDR1 and CDR2 from the germline V gene are DFQATT and SNEGSKA (reference sequence). CDR3 length: 17 residues. CDR3: CSARSLAGDPRYNEQFF. CDR3 nucleotides: TGCAGTGCTAGATCACTAGCGGGGGATCCACGTTACAATGAGCAGTTCTTC.